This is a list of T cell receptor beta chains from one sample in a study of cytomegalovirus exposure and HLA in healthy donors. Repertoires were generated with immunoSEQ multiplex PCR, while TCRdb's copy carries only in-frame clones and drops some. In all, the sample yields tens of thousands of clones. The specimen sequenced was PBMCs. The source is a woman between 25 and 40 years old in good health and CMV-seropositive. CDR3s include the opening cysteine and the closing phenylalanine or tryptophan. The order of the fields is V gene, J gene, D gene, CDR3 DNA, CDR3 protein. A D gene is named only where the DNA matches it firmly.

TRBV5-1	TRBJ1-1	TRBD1	TGCGCCAGCAGCTTGACACAGGGGGCGACTGAAGCTTTCTTT	CASSLTQGATEAFF
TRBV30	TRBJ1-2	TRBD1	TGTGCCTGGAGAAACAGGGGGCAATTGGATGGCTACACCTTC	CAWRNRGQLDGYTF
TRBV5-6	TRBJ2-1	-	TGTGCCAGCAGGAGGAGTCTAGCCAATGAGCAGTTCTTC	CASRRSLANEQFF
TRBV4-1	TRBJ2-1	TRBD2	TGCGCCAGCAGCCTGCGGTGGGCGGGGGGAACGAATGAGCAGTTCTTC	CASSLRWAGGTNEQFF
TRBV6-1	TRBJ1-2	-	TGTGCCAGCAGTTCCCGAGGAGGGTATGGCTACACCTTC	CASSSRGGYGYTF
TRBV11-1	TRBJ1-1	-	TGTGCCAGCAGCTTAGGGACTTATAATATGAACACTGAAGCTTTCTTT	CASSLGTYNMNTEAFF
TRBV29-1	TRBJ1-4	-	TGCAGCGTTGAAGTACCAGGTACCGAAAAACTGTTTTTT	CSVEVPGTEKLFF
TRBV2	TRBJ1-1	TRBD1	TGTGCCAGCACGTTCATGACAGGGGAGACTGAAGCTTTCTTT	CASTFMTGETEAFF
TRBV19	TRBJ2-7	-	TGTGCCAGTAGTATGGGGCCAGGGTCCTACGAGCAGTACTTC	CASSMGPGSYEQYF
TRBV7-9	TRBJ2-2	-	TGTGCCAGCAGCTTAATGTCGGGGACCGGGGAGCTGTTTTTT	CASSLMSGTGELFF
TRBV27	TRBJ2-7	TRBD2	TGTGCCAGCTCACCTAGCGGGGGTTTCACCGGGCACGAGCAGTACTTC	CASSPSGGFTGHEQYF
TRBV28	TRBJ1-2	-	TGTGCCAGCAGTTTATATGAGGGGGCTAACTATGGCTACACCTTC	CASSLYEGANYGYTF
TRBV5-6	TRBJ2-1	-	TGTGCCAGCAGCCCAGGAGGAGGGTACAATGAGCAGTTCTTC	CASSPGGGYNEQFF
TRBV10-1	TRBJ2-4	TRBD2	TGCGCCAGCAGTGAAATGAGCGGGGGGGCCAAAAACATTCAGTACTTC	CASSEMSGGAKNIQYF
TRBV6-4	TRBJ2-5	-	TGTGCCAGCAGTGCCTTCCCCAGTGACCAAGAGACCCAGTACTTC	CASSAFPSDQETQYF
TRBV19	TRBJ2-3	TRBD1	TGTGCCAGTAACAGGGGGGACACAGATACGCAGTATTTT	CASNRGDTDTQYF
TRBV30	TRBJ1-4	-	TGTGCCTGGAGTGTATTAGGGGGTCATGCTAATGAAAAACTGTTTTTT	CAWSVLGGHANEKLFF
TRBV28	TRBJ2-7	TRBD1	TGTGCCACCAAGACAGGGGAAGGTTACGAGCAGTACTTC	CATKTGEGYEQYF
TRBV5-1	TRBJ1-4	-	TGCGCCAGCAGCTTGGCCGTGGGACAAGAACTGTTTTTT	CASSLAVGQELFF
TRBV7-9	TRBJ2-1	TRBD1	TGTGCCAGCAGCTACGGCCAGGGGGCCTACAATGAGCAGTTCTTC	CASSYGQGAYNEQFF
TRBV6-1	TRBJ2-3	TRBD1	TGTGCCAGCAGACAGGGGGCAGATACGCAGTATTTT	CASRQGADTQYF
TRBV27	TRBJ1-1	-	TGTGCCAGCAGTTCCGACATTATTATGATGAACACTGAAGCTTTCTTT	CASSSDIIMMNTEAFF
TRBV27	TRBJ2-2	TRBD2	TGTGCCAGCAGTTTACTTTCGGGACTAGCGGGGAACCTGAACACCGGGGAGCTGTTTTTT	CASSLLSGLAGNLNTGELFF
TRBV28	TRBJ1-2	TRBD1	TGTGCCAGCAGCCTCCCAGGGGGCGCAGGCTATGGCTACACCTTC	CASSLPGGAGYGYTF
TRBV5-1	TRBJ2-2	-	TGCGCCAGCAGCTTGGACAGGAGCGGGGAGCTGTTTTTT	CASSLDRSGELFF
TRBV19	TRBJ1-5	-	TGTGCCAGTAGTATAGAGTCTACTCAGCCCCAGCATTTT	CASSIESTQPQHF
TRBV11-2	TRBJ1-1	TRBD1	TGTGCCAGCAGCTCCCGGGACAGGGGATGGGACACTGAAGCTTTCTTT	CASSSRDRGWDTEAFF
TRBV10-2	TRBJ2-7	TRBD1	TGCGCCAGCAGTGAGGTCCCCTTGACAGGGGAATACGAGCAGTACTTC	CASSEVPLTGEYEQYF
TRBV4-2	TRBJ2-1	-	TGTGCCAGCAGCCAACAGGGGCAGGGGGGCTATGAGCAGTTCTTC	CASSQQGQGGYEQFF
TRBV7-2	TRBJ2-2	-	TGTGCCAGCAGCTTAGGACAGCCCACCGGGGAGCTGTTTTTT	CASSLGQPTGELFF
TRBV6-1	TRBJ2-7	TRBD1	TGTGCCAGCACCCACAGGGGGATGGTTTCCTACGAGCAGTACTTC	CASTHRGMVSYEQYF
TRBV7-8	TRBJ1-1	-	TGTGCCAGCAGCTTTGCCCAGGGAGGTTGGAACACTGAAGCTTTCTTT	CASSFAQGGWNTEAFF
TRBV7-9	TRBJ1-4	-	TGTGCCAGCAGCGAACAGGGTGGCGATGAAAAACTGTTTTTT	CASSEQGGDEKLFF
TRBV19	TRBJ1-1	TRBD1	TGTGCCAGTACCCAAACAGGGGTGAACACTGAAGCTTTCTTT	CASTQTGVNTEAFF
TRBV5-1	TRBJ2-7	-	TGCGCCAGCGGGGCGGGGGCGGACCCCCTGGACGAGCAGTACTTC	CASGAGADPLDEQYF
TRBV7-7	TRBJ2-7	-	TGTGCTAGCAGCTTAGAGCCGACCTACGAGCAGTACTTC	CASSLEPTYEQYF
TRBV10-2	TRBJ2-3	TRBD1	TGCGCCAGCAGTCGGGACAGCCTCACAGATACGCAGTATTTT	CASSRDSLTDTQYF
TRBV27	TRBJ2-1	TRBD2	TGTGCCAGCAGTTTCTCTCTCGGAGTAGCGGGTTCCTACAATGAGCAGTTCTTC	CASSFSLGVAGSYNEQFF
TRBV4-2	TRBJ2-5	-	TGTGCCAGCAGCCTAAACGGGGACGGGACTTGGGAGACCCAGTACTTC	CASSLNGDGTWETQYF
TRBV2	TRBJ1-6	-	TGTGCCAGCAGCTCAGGTCCGGCGAATTCACCCCTCCACTTT	CASSSGPANSPLHF
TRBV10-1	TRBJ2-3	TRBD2	TGCGCCAGCAGTGAAGGCGGGGGGGATTCAGATACGCAGTATTTT	CASSEGGGDSDTQYF
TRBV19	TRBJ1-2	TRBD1	TGTGCCAGTGCAAGGAACAGGGGTTCATCCTATGGCTACACCTTC	CASARNRGSSYGYTF
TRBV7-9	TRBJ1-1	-	TGTGCCAGCAGCTTAAACAGTGAATATACTGAAGCTTTCTTT	CASSLNSEYTEAFF
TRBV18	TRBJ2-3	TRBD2	TGTGCCAGCTCACCAGGGACTAGCGGGGCGTACACAGATACGCAGTATTTT	CASSPGTSGAYTDTQYF
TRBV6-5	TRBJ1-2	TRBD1	TGTGCCAGCAGGGGGACAGGGGACGGCTACACCTTC	CASRGTGDGYTF
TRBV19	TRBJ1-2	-	TGTGCCAGTACCGGCAGGGCCAACTATGGCTACACCTTC	CASTGRANYGYTF
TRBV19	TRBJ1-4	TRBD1	TGTGCCAGTACCGGGGACAGCCGTAGGAATAATGAAAAACTGTTTTTT	CASTGDSRRNNEKLFF
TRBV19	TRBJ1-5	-	TGTGCCAGTAGTACTCATACTGCTTTGGGCAATCAGCCCCAGCATTTT	CASSTHTALGNQPQHF
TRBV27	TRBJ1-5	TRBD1	TGTGCCAGCAGCCCACAGGGGTTGAGGAATCAGCCCCAGCATTTT	CASSPQGLRNQPQHF
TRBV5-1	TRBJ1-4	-	TGCGCCAGCAGCTTGGAGGGACAAGCTAATGAAAAACTGTTTTTT	CASSLEGQANEKLFF
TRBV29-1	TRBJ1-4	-	TGCAGCGCCCAACCGGCGGCCGCTGAAAAACTGTTTTTT	CSAQPAAAEKLFF
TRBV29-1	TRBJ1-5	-	TGCAGCGTTCTTTTGGCGGGGGGCAATCAGCCCCAGCATTTT	CSVLLAGGNQPQHF
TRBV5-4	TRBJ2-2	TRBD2	TGTGCCAGCAGCTTGTCGGTTGCGGGGGGAGAGCTGTTTTTT	CASSLSVAGGELFF
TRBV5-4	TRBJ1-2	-	TGTGCCAGCAGCCCGGAGGGTCCGGGTGGCTACACCTTC	CASSPEGPGGYTF
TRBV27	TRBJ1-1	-	TGTGCCAGCAGTAACGTCCCGGGCACTGAAGCTTTCTTT	CASSNVPGTEAFF
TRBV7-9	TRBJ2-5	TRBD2	TGTGCCAGCAGCTTAAGGAAGAATGCGGGGGGGAACCAAGAGACCCAGTACTTC	CASSLRKNAGGNQETQYF
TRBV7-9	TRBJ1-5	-	TGTGCCAGCAGCTTTGGGAGGGACAACAATCAGCCCCAGCATTTT	CASSFGRDNNQPQHF
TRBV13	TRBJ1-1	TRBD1	TGTGCCAGCAGCCAGGACAGGAGTGAAGCTTTCTTT	CASSQDRSEAFF
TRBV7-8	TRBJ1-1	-	TGTGCCAGCAGCTTAGATCTCAGAAACACTGAAGCTTTCTTT	CASSLDLRNTEAFF